What follows are 4 T cell receptor beta chains derived from one specimen sequenced in a study of blood T cell repertoires in COVID-19. The method was immunoSEQ multiplex PCR; TCRdb's version includes in-frame clones alone and lacks a portion of them. The table includes fewer than 200,000 clones, less than 85% detected once. Sample: peripheral blood. All receptors derive from a woman between 40 and 55 years old with COVID-19, enrolled during active disease.

The chain has TRBV6-6 and TRBJ1-5; D is unclear. The CDR3 runs 13 residues. V gave up 4 bases and J gave up 4 bases, with 8 bases separating them. Germline-derived CDR1 and CDR2 are MNHNY and SVGAGI (reference sequence). The chain's CDR3 is CASSSSPNQPQHF. Here the CDR3 DNA reads TGTGCCAGCAGTTCCAGTCCAAATCAGCCCCAGCATTTT.

V is TRBV10-3 and J is TRBJ2-5; D perhaps matches TRBD2 (6 bases). The CDR3 runs 11 residues. The V gene lost 10 bases and the J gene lost 1 base, with 7 bases spanning the gap. In germline, CDR1 is ENHRY, CDR2 SYGVKD. The CDR3 DNA reads as TGTGCCACCGGGGGCCAAGAGACCCAGTACTTC. Translation gives CATGGQETQYF.

J is TRBJ2-1 and V is TRBV19, with 8 positions matching TRBD2. The CDR3 has 15 amino acids. Germline V gene sequence: CDR1 LNHDA, CDR2 SQIVND (reference sequence). The J segment lost 5 bases and the V segment lost 1 base, leaving 4 bases of the junction unmatched. In nucleotides, the CDR3 is TGTGCCAGTAGTATAGGACTAGCGAGAGACAATGAGCAGTTCTTC. Its protein product is CASSIGLARDNEQFF. The full variable domain, completed using reference TRBV19 and TRBJ2-1, is DGGITQSPKYLFRKEGQNVTLSCEQNLNHDAMYWYRQDPGQGLRLIYYSQIVNDFQKGDIAEGYSVSREKKESFPLTVTSAQKNPTAFYLCASSIGLARDNEQFFGPGTRLTVL.

The table lists this clone with a count of one. The genes are TRBV6-5 and TRBJ1-4; no clear D gene. This CDR3 contains 13 residues. V lost 7 bases and J lost 4, with 10 bases in between. Looked up from germline, CDR1 is MNHEY and CDR2 is SVGAGI. CDR3 nucleotide sequence: TGTGCCAGCACGGGAGTCCTTAATGAAAAACTGTTTTTT. As protein: CASTGVLNEKLFF.